The rows below give T cell receptor beta chains drawn from one sample of a study of spatial heterogeneity in lung cancer. Each CDR3 protein is one row after TCRdb ran MiXCR on the 5' RACE reads. The sample shows about 6,900 distinct CDR3 sequences, around 12% of them seen only once. The starting material was lung tumor tissue, obtained at surgery. The receptors stem from a male donor with early-stage non-small cell lung cancer. CDR3s include the opening cysteine and the closing phenylalanine or tryptophan. D genes are given only for firm matches. Expanded clones are given a class, and other clones once, few, many or no size at all.

v_gene	abundance	j_gene	d_gene	CDR3aa	CDR3nt
TRBV5-1	many	TRBJ2-1	-	CASSLDTSGLDEQFF	TGCGCCAGCAGCTTGGATACGAGTGGGCTGGATGAGCAGTTCTTC
TRBV30	many	TRBJ2-1	TRBD2	CAWSRKRERDEQFF	TGTGCCTGGAGTCGGAAGCGGGAGAGGGATGAGCAGTTCTTC
TRBV28	-	TRBJ1-5	-	CASSFSGGDFSNQPQHF	TGTGCCAGCAGTTTCTCCGGGGGCGATTTTAGCAATCAGCCCCAGCATTTT
TRBV7-9	-	TRBJ2-3	TRBD2	CASSLPPGRAVDTQYF	TGTGCCAGCAGCTTACCCCCCGGGAGGGCTGTCGATACGCAGTATTTT
TRBV20-1	many	TRBJ1-1	-	CSAAGFNTEAFF	TGCAGTGCGGCGGGGTTTAACACTGAAGCTTTCTTT
TRBV18	many	TRBJ2-7	TRBD2	CASSPRNSGYEQYF	TGTGCCAGCTCACCAAGGAATAGCGGGTACGAGCAGTACTTC
TRBV21-1	-	TRBJ1-5	-	CASSNVSRRPQHF	TGTGCCAGCAGCAATGTGTCGAGACGACCCCAGCATTTT
TRBV9	many	TRBJ2-4	-	CASSVAGAGANIQYF	TGTGCCAGCAGCGTAGCAGGGGCGGGAGCCAACATTCAGTACTTC
TRBV5-1	many	TRBJ1-2	-	CASSRGTAEGNYGYTF	TGCGCCAGCAGCCGCGGGACCGCTGAGGGAAACTATGGCTACACCTTC
TRBV6-5	-	TRBJ2-1	-	CASSYGGAGYNEQFF	TGTGCCAGCAGTTACGGAGGGGCTGGTTACAATGAGCAGTTCTTC
TRBV29-1	medium-sized	TRBJ2-3	TRBD1	CSGEKGAGTDTQYF	TGCAGCGGCGAAAAGGGGGCGGGCACAGATACGCAGTATTTT
TRBV6-6	-	TRBJ1-5	TRBD1	CASSPPRTGGNQPQHF	TGTGCCAGCAGTCCTCCTAGGACAGGGGGCAATCAGCCCCAGCATTTT
TRBV27	-	TRBJ2-1	-	CASSLGRPYNEQFF	TGTGCCAGCAGTTTGGGCAGACCCTACAATGAGCAGTTCTTC
TRBV6-5	many	TRBJ1-5	-	CASSYSFGGNQPQHF	TGTGCCAGCAGTTACTCTTTTGGGGGCAATCAGCCCCAGCATTTT
TRBV5-4	medium-sized	TRBJ2-7	TRBD1	CASSFDRVGEQYF	TGTGCCAGCAGTTTCGACAGGGTGGGCGAGCAGTACTTC